These T cell receptor beta chains were read from a single sample in a study. Each CDR3 protein gets one entry after TCRdb re-called the 5' RACE reads with MiXCR. The repertoire holds 1,700 or so distinct CDR3 sequences, with approximately 8.5% as singletons. Material for sequencing was central memory T cells from blood PBMCs. The receptors stem from a female donor with HIV. CDR3s include the opening cysteine and the closing phenylalanine or tryptophan. The D gene is left open where the match is weak. The size entry is marked missing in some rows and otherwise reads once, few, many or a size class.

J: TRBJ1-1
size: large
V: TRBV7-2
length: 13
D: .
CDR3: CASSLKPSSEAFF
DNA: TGTGCCAGCAGCTTAAAGCCTAGCAGTGAAGCTTTCTTT

J: TRBJ2-5
size: medium-sized
V: TRBV7-7
length: 14
D: TRBD2
CDR3: CASSFSGGLETQYF
DNA: TGTGCCAGCAGCTTTAGCGGGGGATTGGAGACCCAGTACTTC

J: TRBJ1-1
size: few
V: TRBV29-1
length: 10
D: .
CDR3: CSVGGQEAFF
DNA: TGCAGCGTTGGTGGGCAGGAAGCTTTCTTT

J: TRBJ2-3
size: .
V: TRBV6-5
length: 15
D: .
CDR3: CASSYEGGSTDTQYF
DNA: TGTGCCAGCAGTTACGAGGGGGGTAGCACAGATACGCAGTATTTT

J: TRBJ2-1
size: medium-sized
V: TRBV13
length: 15
D: TRBD2
CDR3: CASSLRTSGNNEQFF
DNA: TGTGCCAGCTCTCTCAGAACTAGCGGTAACAATGAGCAGTTCTTC

J: TRBJ1-1
size: .
V: TRBV15
length: 14
D: .
CDR3: CATSREGRNTEAFF
DNA: TGTGCCACCAGCAGAGAGGGTCGAAACACTGAAGCTTTCTTT

J: TRBJ1-4
size: .
V: TRBV10-1
length: 13
D: .
CDR3: CASSEDSSEKLFF
DNA: TGCGCCAGCAGCGAGGACAGTTCTGAAAAACTGTTTTTT

J: TRBJ1-1
size: .
V: TRBV10-3
length: 18
D: TRBD1
CDR3: CAISESGTEADSNTEAFF
DNA: TGTGCCATCAGTGAGTCGGGGACAGAGGCGGATTCAAACACTGAAGCTTTCTTT

J: TRBJ1-2
size: medium-sized
V: TRBV5-4
length: 14
D: .
CDR3: CASSLGGRENGYTF
DNA: TGTGCCAGCAGCTTGGGGGGAAGGGAGAATGGCTACACCTTC

J: TRBJ2-1
size: .
V: TRBV11-3
length: 16
D: TRBD1
CDR3: CASSLMGTVPANEQFF
DNA: TGTGCCAGCAGCCTAATGGGGACAGTCCCAGCCAATGAGCAGTTCTTC

J: TRBJ1-1
size: .
V: TRBV4-3
length: 14
D: .
CDR3: CASSRETRNTEAFF
DNA: TGCGCCAGCAGCCGCGAGACAAGAAACACTGAAGCTTTCTTT

J: TRBJ2-1
size: .
V: TRBV3-1
length: 18
D: .
CDR3: CASSQGGMGGGRGNEQFF
DNA: TGTGCCAGCAGCCAAGGGGGGATGGGGGGGGGCCGTGGAAATGAGCAGTTCTTC

J: TRBJ1-2
size: few
V: TRBV10-1
length: 13
D: .
CDR3: CASSPEGNYGYTF
DNA: TGCGCCAGCAGCCCCGAGGGCAACTATGGCTACACCTTC

J: TRBJ1-2
size: few
V: TRBV19
length: 13
D: .
CDR3: CASSMTQLNGYTF
DNA: TGTGCCAGTAGTATGACCCAGCTCAATGGCTACACCTTC

J: TRBJ1-3
size: few
V: TRBV7-6
length: 12
D: .
CDR3: CASSLVGNTIYF
DNA: TGTGCCAGCAGCTTAGTGGGAAACACCATATATTTT

J: TRBJ2-2
size: medium-sized
V: TRBV11-3
length: 16
D: .
CDR3: CASSLGSLAVTGELFF
DNA: TGTGCCAGCAGCTTAGGATCCCTAGCCGTGACCGGGGAGCTGTTTTTT

J: TRBJ2-1
size: medium-sized
V: TRBV11-2
length: 15
D: TRBD2
CDR3: CASSLGTSGYNEQFF
DNA: TGTGCCAGCAGCTTAGGGACTAGCGGCTACAATGAGCAGTTCTTC

J: TRBJ1-2
size: .
V: TRBV5-1
length: 15
D: TRBD1
CDR3: CASSSQQGANYGYTF
DNA: TGCGCCAGCAGCTCCCAACAGGGGGCTAACTATGGCTACACCTTC

J: TRBJ2-3
size: few
V: TRBV10-3
length: 15
D: TRBD2
CDR3: CAISPSGGVTDTQYF
DNA: TGTGCCATCAGTCCTAGCGGTGGTGTAACAGATACGCAGTATTTT

J: TRBJ1-2
size: .
V: TRBV12-3/TRBV12-4
length: 12
D: .
CDR3: CASSLHGGGYTF
DNA: TGTGCCAGCAGTTTGCACGGGGGTGGCTACACCTTC

J: TRBJ1-6
size: medium-sized
V: TRBV24-1
length: 18
D: .
CDR3: CATSRRGATRDGNSPLHF
DNA: TGTGCCACCAGTCGGAGAGGAGCCACTCGAGATGGTAATTCACCCCTCCACTTT

J: TRBJ1-5
size: .
V: TRBV12-3/TRBV12-4
length: 13
D: .
CDR3: CASNKDRSQPQHF
DNA: TGTGCCAGCAACAAAGACCGCAGTCAGCCCCAGCATTTT

J: TRBJ2-3
size: .
V: TRBV4-1
length: 14
D: .
CDR3: CASSAASTSDTQYF
DNA: TGCGCCAGCAGCGCAGCCTCCACCAGCGATACGCAGTATTTT

J: TRBJ1-1
size: .
V: TRBV20-1
length: 11
D: TRBD1
CDR3: CSARAQGGTFF
DNA: TGCAGTGCTAGAGCCCAGGGGGGTACTTTCTTT

J: TRBJ2-5
size: .
V: TRBV24-1
length: 13
D: .
CDR3: CATSKGREETQYF
DNA: TGTGCCACCAGTAAGGGGAGAGAAGAGACCCAGTACTTC

J: TRBJ2-3
size: .
V: TRBV24-1
length: 12
D: .
CDR3: CATSGMSGTQYF
DNA: TGTGCCACCAGTGGAATGAGTGGTACGCAGTATTTT

J: TRBJ1-2
size: .
V: TRBV30
length: 12
D: .
CDR3: CAWSVRVNGYTF
DNA: TGTGCCTGGAGTGTACGTGTAAATGGCTACACCTTC

J: TRBJ1-1
size: few
V: TRBV10-3
length: 14
D: .
CDR3: CAIRGRAAGSEAFF
DNA: TGTGCCATCAGAGGACGGGCCGCCGGGTCTGAAGCTTTCTTT

J: TRBJ1-2
size: .
V: TRBV6-1
length: 15
D: TRBD1
CDR3: CASSTEDRGQFGYTF
DNA: TGTGCCAGCAGTACAGAAGACAGGGGGCAGTTTGGCTACACCTTC

J: TRBJ1-1
size: large
V: TRBV28
length: 13
D: .
CDR3: CASSFSGVTEAFF
DNA: TGTGCCAGCAGTTTCTCAGGGGTTACTGAAGCTTTCTTT

J: TRBJ1-5
size: medium-sized
V: TRBV30
length: 14
D: TRBD1
CDR3: CAWSQGGDNQPQHF
DNA: TGTGCCTGGAGTCAGGGGGGGGACAATCAGCCCCAGCATTTT

J: TRBJ1-1
size: medium-sized
V: TRBV5-6
length: 13
D: .
CDR3: CASRVGHNTEAFF
DNA: TGTGCCAGCAGGGTTGGACATAACACTGAAGCTTTCTTT

J: TRBJ2-3
size: medium-sized
V: TRBV11-3
length: 15
D: TRBD2
CDR3: CASSSAGGPTDTQYF
DNA: TGTGCCAGCAGTTCCGCGGGGGGGCCCACAGATACGCAGTATTTT

J: TRBJ2-3
size: medium-sized
V: TRBV5-6
length: 14
D: .
CDR3: CASSFGPPPDTQYF
DNA: TGTGCCAGCAGCTTTGGACCCCCTCCAGATACGCAGTATTTT

J: TRBJ1-2
size: .
V: TRBV6-1
length: 15
D: .
CDR3: CASSTEYRSAYGYTF
DNA: TGTGCCAGCAGTACCGAATACAGGTCCGCCTATGGCTACACCTTC

J: TRBJ2-1
size: few
V: TRBV28
length: 16
D: TRBD2
CDR3: CASTTTRRGGTNEQFF
DNA: TGTGCCAGCACTACTACGAGGCGGGGGGGGACCAATGAGCAGTTCTTC

J: TRBJ2-2
size: medium-sized
V: TRBV4-3
length: 17
D: TRBD2
CDR3: CASSQDGLLAGTGELFF
DNA: TGCGCCAGCAGCCAAGATGGCCTGCTAGCGGGGACCGGGGAGCTGTTTTTT

J: TRBJ2-1
size: .
V: TRBV29-1
length: 15
D: TRBD1
CDR3: CSAALGTGGHNEQFF
DNA: TGCAGCGCGGCTTTAGGGACAGGGGGCCACAATGAGCAGTTCTTC

J: TRBJ2-3
size: medium-sized
V: TRBV30
length: 13
D: TRBD2
CDR3: CAWERGYTDTQYF
DNA: TGTGCCTGGGAGCGGGGCTACACAGATACGCAGTATTTT

J: TRBJ1-1
size: few
V: TRBV12-5
length: 12
D: .
CDR3: CASMSVNTEAFF
DNA: TGTGCTAGCATGTCAGTGAACACTGAAGCTTTCTTT

J: TRBJ1-1
size: few
V: TRBV7-6
length: 13
D: .
CDR3: CASSLYRDTEAFF
DNA: TGTGCCAGCAGCCTGTACAGGGACACTGAAGCTTTCTTT

J: TRBJ1-1
size: .
V: TRBV10-3
length: 13
D: .
CDR3: CAIRDSMNTEAFF
DNA: TGTGCCATCAGGGACAGCATGAACACTGAAGCTTTCTTT

J: TRBJ2-3
size: medium-sized
V: TRBV2
length: 14
D: .
CDR3: CASSDLGASDTQYF
DNA: TGTGCCAGCAGTGATTTAGGAGCGTCAGATACGCAGTATTTT